Shown below are 31 T cell receptor beta chains from a single sample sequenced in a study of Graves' ophthalmopathy and Graves' hyperthyroidism. The sequenced template was RNA, covering the TCR beta CDR3 region. Scientists carried out first-round RT-PCR using HTBI primers and then a second-round multiplex PCR. TCRdb reanalysed the multiplex PCR reads using MiXCR and keeps one entry per CDR3 protein. The sample holds roughly 1.1 million distinct CDR3 sequences; around a third are singletons and the top ten take around 10%. Specimen: peripheral blood or thyroid tissue (not recorded which). These receptors all come from an adult man with Graves' hyperthyroidism.

This clonotype was recorded at least ten times. The rearrangement joins TRBV7-9 to TRBJ1-5; D may be TRBD1 (6 bases). The length of the CDR3 is 14 residues. CDR1 is SEHNR, CDR2 FQNEAQ, per germline (reference sequence). V dropped 10 bases and J dropped 2 bases, with 15 bases sitting between them. CDR3 sequence reads: CATGGAGGNQPQHF. The CDR3 coding sequence is TGTGCCACGGGGGGGGCGGGGGGCAATCAGCCCCAGCATTTT.

This clonotype was counted at least ten times. The chain has TRBV5-1 and TRBJ2-7; D gene ambiguous. The CDR3 contains 14 residues. Trimming took 0 bases from V and 3 from J, leaving 10 bases between them. CDR1 is SGHRS, CDR2 YFSETQ, per germline. CDR3: CASSLGPDLYEQYF. The CDR3 region has the DNA TGCGCCAGCAGCTTGGGGCCCGACCTCTACGAGCAGTACTTC.

This clonotype has a handful of counts. The chain is built from TRBV6-5 and TRBJ2-3; D unclear. The CDR3 spans 12 residues. Germline V gene data show CDR1 as MNHEY and CDR2 as SVGAGI. Between the trimmed V and J ends, which lost 6 bases and 2 bases, there was a span of 6 bases. CDR3 sequence reads: CASSPNTDTQYF. The CDR3 DNA reads as TGTGCCAGCAGCCCTAACACAGATACGCAGTATTTT.

The chain has TRBV29-1 and TRBJ1-2; TRBD1 matches at 8 bases. The CDR3 loop spans 13 amino acids. CDR1 is SQVTM, CDR2 ANQGSEA, per germline. V gave up 4 bases and J gave up 2 bases; unmatched junction bases: 3. CDR3 sequence reads: CSVAGDRNYGYTF. CDR3 sequence (DNA): TGCAGCGTTGCGGGGGACAGGAACTATGGCTACACCTTC.

This sequence joins TRBV18 and TRBJ2-7, with D possibly matching TRBD2 (6 bases). Trimming left V 3 bases short and J 3 bases short, with 15 bases between. The CDR3 has 15 amino acids. CDR1 and CDR2 from the germline V gene are KGHSH and LQKENI. The CDR3 DNA sequence: TGTGCCAGCTCACCGGCCGGGAGACGGGACTACGAGCAGTACTTC. Translation gives CASSPAGRRDYEQYF. Variable domain in full (rest from reference TRBV18 and TRBJ2-7): NAGVMQNPRHLVRRRGQEARLRCSPMKGHSHVYWYRQLPEEGLKFMVYLQKENIIDESGMPKERFSAEFPKEGPSILRIQQVVRGDSAAYFCASSPAGRRDYEQYFGPGTRLTVT.

V is TRBV6-4 and J is TRBJ1-1; weak D call: TRBD1 (5 bases). The CDR3 runs 12 residues. Trimming took 0 bases from V and 9 from J, leaving 8 bases between them. Per the germline V gene, CDR1 is MRHNA and CDR2 is SNTAGT. The CDR3 bases are TGTGCCAGCAGTGACTCGGGGGGAAAAGCTTTCTTT. This codes for CASSDSGGKAFF.

J is TRBJ1-5 and V is TRBV5-6; D is unresolved. Looked up from germline, CDR1 is SGHDT and CDR2 is YYEEEE. V shed 0 bases and J shed 11 bases, with 15 bases lying between them. The CDR3 consists of 14 residues. The CDR3: CASSLATSQETQHF. The CDR3 DNA is TGTGCCAGCAGCTTGGCGACAAGCCAAGAGACCCAGCATTTT.

The chain combines TRBV5-1 with TRBJ2-1; D assignment may be TRBD1 or TRBD2 (5 bases each). The CDR3 totals 15 residues. Between the trimmed V and J ends, which lost 4 bases and 3 bases, there was a span of 14 bases. The germline CDR1 and CDR2 sequences are SGHRS and YFSETQ. In DNA form, the CDR3 reads TGCGCCAGCAGCGTCGGGACGGTCCTCTACAATGAGCAGTTCTTC. Amino acids: CASSVGTVLYNEQFF.

This clonotype has at least ten counts. The gene calls are TRBV7-8 and TRBJ1-5; D might be TRBD1 (5 bases). Deletions cut 5 bases from V and 5 bases from J, with 13 bases between. This CDR3 comprises 14 residues. Germline lookup yields CDR1 SGHVS and CDR2 FQNEAQ. CDR3: CASSRGGVHQPQHF. CDR3 sequence (DNA): TGTGCCAGCAGCCGCGGGGGAGTTCATCAGCCCCAGCATTTT. Using reference TRBV7-8 and TRBJ1-5 for the parts outside the CDR3, the full variable domain is GAGVSQSPRYKVAKRGQDVALRCDPISGHVSLFWYQQALGQGPEFLTYFQNEAQLDKSGLPSDRFFAERPEGSVSTLKIQRTQQEDSAVYLCASSRGGVHQPQHFGDGTRLSIL.

The chain uses TRBV29-1 and TRBJ1-1, with no clear D. This CDR3 spans 12 amino acids. Trimming took off 8 bases at V and 0 bases at J, with 10 bases between the two ends. CDR1 is SQVTM and CDR2 is ANQGSEA in the germline V gene. The CDR3 DNA sequence: TGCAGCTTGGCACGGATGAACACTGAAGCTTTCTTT. Translating it yields CSLARMNTEAFF. The full variable domain, rest sourced from reference TRBV29-1 and TRBJ1-1, is SAVISQKPSRDICQRGTSLTIQCQVDSQVTMMFWYRQQPGQSLTLIATANQGSEATYESGFVIDKFPISRPNLTFSTLTVSNMSPEDSSIYLCSLARMNTEAFFGQGTRLTVV.

The chain joins TRBV5-4 to TRBJ2-7; a weak D match, TRBD1 (6 bases). Germline loops: CDR1 SGHNT, CDR2 YYREEE (reference sequence). This CDR3 contains 15 residues. V lost 2 bases, J lost 5 bases, and 17 bases lay in between. The CDR3 DNA is TGTGCCAGCAGCTTTCCGGAACAGGGCCATAACGAGCAGTACTTC. Its translation: CASSFPEQGHNEQYF.

This clonotype was recorded many times. The chain uses TRBV7-2 and TRBJ1-6, with 8 nucleotides matching TRBD1. The CDR3 sequence is 17 residues long. Germline CDR1 and CDR2: SGHTA and FQGNSA. Unmatched junction bases numbered 14, after V lost 5 bases and J lost 8 bases. The CDR3 sequence: CASSPWVLTGGDSPLHF. CDR3 nucleotides: TGTGCCAGCAGCCCGTGGGTTCTCACAGGGGGGGATTCACCCCTCCACTTT.

This clonotype was detected many times. The CDR3, as DNA: TGTGCCAGCAGCGGGGACCCGAGGGGCTACGAGCAGTACTTC. Translated, it gives CASSGDPRGYEQYF. The chain joins TRBV7-2 to TRBJ2-7, with D possibly called TRBD1 or TRBD2 (5 bases each). The CDR3 length is 14 residues. CDR1 SGHTA and CDR2 FQGNSA come from the germline V gene. Trimming removed 5 bases at V and 3 bases at J, with 14 bases between.

This chain connects TRBV14 to TRBJ1-2; D might be TRBD1 (5 bases). CDR1 is SGHDN and CDR2 is FVKESK in the germline V gene. With 1 base removed from V and 8 bases from J, the gap between germline ends came to 11 bases. This CDR3 contains 13 residues. CDR3 region: CASSQVPQGGYTF. Here the CDR3 DNA reads TGTGCCAGCAGCCAAGTCCCTCAGGGAGGCTACACCTTC. The entire variable domain, with the rest obtained from reference TRBV14 and TRBJ1-2, is as follows: EAGVTQFPSHSVIEKGQTVTLRCDPISGHDNLYWYRRVMGKEIKFLLHFVKESKQDESGMPNNRFLAERTGGTYSTLKVQPAELEDSGVYFCASSQVPQGGYTFGSGTRLTVV.

This clonotype was detected only a few times. A single base separates this from a much larger clone, so it may be a read error. V and J are TRBV29-1 and TRBJ1-1; D not resolved. The germline V gene has CDR1 SQVTM and CDR2 ANQGSEA. The V end lost 8 bases, the J end lost 6 bases, and 13 bases lay between the germline ends. The CDR3 has 11 residues. The CDR3 reads CSLYGVSEAFF. CDR3 nucleotide sequence: TGCAGCTTGTACGGGGTATCTGAAGCTTTCTTT.

Ten or more counts support this clonotype. The gene calls are TRBV9 and TRBJ1-4; 11 bases map to TRBD1. J was trimmed by 2 bases and V by 2 bases; bases with no gene match: 2. From germline, CDR1 is SGDLS and CDR2 YYNGEE. The CDR3 is made up of 16 amino acids. CDR3 sequence: CASSVGTGGTNEKLFF. CDR3 DNA: TGTGCCAGCAGCGTTGGGACAGGGGGTACTAATGAAAAACTGTTTTTT.

This clonotype was counted only a few times. This chain uses TRBV19 with TRBJ2-2, with 8 nucleotides matching TRBD2. The junction had 5 bases not matched to a gene; V was cut back by 4 bases and J by 4 bases. This CDR3 has 15 amino acids. Germline-derived CDR1 and CDR2 are LNHDA and SQIVND (reference sequence). CDR3 DNA: TGTGCCAGTAGTAGACAGCGGGGGAGCACCGGGGAGCTGTTTTTT. Translated: CASSRQRGSTGELFF.

This clonotype has at least ten counts. The V gene is TRBV5-5, the J gene TRBJ1-2; D may be TRBD1 (5 bases). Trimming removed 1 base at V and 5 bases at J, with 12 bases between. Germline V lookup: CDR1 SGHKS, CDR2 YYEKEE (reference sequence). There are 14 residues in the CDR3. CDR3 sequence: CASSLLTAGYGYTF. The CDR3 region has the DNA TGTGCCAGCAGCTTGTTAACGGCAGGGTATGGCTACACCTTC.

This clonotype was recorded many times. V and J are TRBV7-6 and TRBJ2-7; 8 bases line up with TRBD2. Germline V gene data show CDR1 as SGHVS and CDR2 as FNYEAQ. Trimming cost V 1 base and J 3 bases; bases outside gene matches: 14. CDR3 size: 18 residues. The CDR3 bases are TGTGCCAGCAGCTTAGACGCAGGACCGGGACTAGGTAACTACGAGCAGTACTTC. It yields the protein CASSLDAGPGLGNYEQYF.

This clonotype was seen a single time. The V and J genes are TRBV6-2 or TRBV6-3 and TRBJ1-1; 8 bases align to TRBD1. V lost 11 bases and J lost 1; bases outside the gene matches: 3. The CDR3 length is 12 residues. In germline, CDR1 is MNHEY, CDR2 SVGEGT. Here the CDR3 DNA reads TGTGCCGCCGACAGGGGGAACACTGAAGCTTTCTTT. It is translated as CAADRGNTEAFF.

This clonotype was found many times. The chain has TRBV12-3 or TRBV12-4 and TRBJ2-2, with D unresolved. V lost 5 bases, J lost 7 bases, and 11 bases lay in between. CDR3 size: 13 residues. The CDR3 reads CASSAHLGGELFF. CDR3 bases: TGTGCCAGCAGTGCCCACCTTGGCGGGGAGCTGTTTTTT.

This clonotype has just a few counts. The chain combines TRBV10-2 with TRBJ1-2, with no clear D. In germline, CDR1 is WSHSY, CDR2 SAAADI. V lost 4 bases, J lost 4 bases, and 13 bases lay in between. The CDR3 runs 14 residues. The CDR3 DNA follows: TGCGCCAGCAGTGGAACCGGGCCTGGCTATGGCTACACCTTC. It is translated as CASSGTGPGYGYTF.

This clonotype has a count of ten or more. The rearrangement links TRBV20-1 to TRBJ1-2; D not certain. In germline, CDR1 is DFQATT, CDR2 SNEGSKA (reference sequence). CDR3 length: 16 amino acids. The V end lost 1 base, the J end lost 1 base, and 16 bases lay between the germline ends. The CDR3 spells CSARASSRDLNYGYTF. CDR3 nucleotide sequence: TGCAGTGCTAGAGCCTCGAGCAGAGATCTTAACTATGGCTACACCTTC.

The chain links TRBV25-1 to TRBJ1-2; perhaps TRBD1 as D (5 bases). The CDR3 sequence is 15 residues long. V gave up 8 bases and J gave up 4 bases, with 20 bases separating them. CDR1 MGHDK and CDR2 SYGVNS come from the germline V gene. DNA of the CDR3: TGTGCCAGCCAACATCCGGGGGTCTGGCGCTATGGCTACACCTTC. It codes for CASQHPGVWRYGYTF.

This clonotype appeared many times. This chain uses TRBV7-6 with TRBJ1-6, with 7 bases that match TRBD1. Trimming removed 1 base from V and 7 bases from J; junction bases left unmatched: 4. The CDR3 sequence is 15 residues long. Germline V gene data show CDR1 as SGHVS and CDR2 as FNYEAQ. For the CDR3, the DNA is TGTGCCAGCAGCTTAGTGGCACAGGGGAATTCACCCCTCCACTTT. Translation gives CASSLVAQGNSPLHF.

This clonotype was seen repeatedly, ten times or more. The chain recombines TRBV7-8 with TRBJ1-1; D possibly corresponds to TRBD1 (5 bases). The CDR3 contains 17 residues. Trimming left V 4 bases short and J 10 bases short, with 28 bases between. Germline V gene lookup returns CDR1 SGHVS and CDR2 FQNEAQ. The CDR3 coding sequence is TGTGCCAGCAGCTCATACGCCGCGGGACGCTCAACGGCTGGAGCTTTCTTT. Residues: CASSSYAAGRSTAGAFF.

The CDR3 protein is CASSVISLRDGNTIYF. The CDR3 DNA sequence: TGTGCCAGCAGTGTCATTTCCTTGCGGGACGGAAACACCATATATTTT. This chain links TRBV2 with TRBJ1-3; weak D call: TRBD1 (5 bases). The CDR3 runs to 16 residues. V was pared by 4 bases and J by 4 bases, with 17 bases between. Germline-derived CDR1 and CDR2 are SNHLY and FYNNEI.

The table lists this clonotype with many counts. This sequence joins TRBV7-2 and TRBJ2-5; weak D call: TRBD1 (5 bases). The germline gives CDR1 SGHTA, CDR2 FQGNSA. V gave up 2 bases and J gave up 9 bases, with 37 bases separating them. The CDR3 extends over 21 amino acids. The CDR3: CASSLKMLAGHKERPTPAQYF. The CDR3 bases are TGTGCCAGCAGCTTAAAGATGCTCGCAGGACACAAAGAGAGGCCCACCCCCGCCCAGTACTTC.

This clonotype has at least ten counts. The V call is TRBV29-1, the J call TRBJ2-2; the D gene is possibly TRBD1 (5 bases). The ends were cut back, 4 bases at V and 7 bases at J, with 7 bases in the middle. The CDR3 consists of 11 residues. Germline CDR1 reads SQVTM; CDR2 reads ANQGSEA. The CDR3 nucleotides read TGCAGCGTTGGGGGCATCGGGGAGCTGTTTTTT. It encodes CSVGGIGELFF.

The gene calls are TRBV10-3 and TRBJ2-7; a possible D gene is TRBD2 (5 bases). Germline V gene sequence: CDR1 ENHRY, CDR2 SYGVKD. This CDR3 has 14 amino acids. V shed 10 bases and J shed 2 bases, with 18 bases lying between them. The CDR3 protein is CATIDGRETYEQYF. The CDR3 bases are TGTGCCACTATCGATGGACGGGAAACCTACGAGCAGTACTTC.

This clonotype was seen repeatedly, ten times or more. The rearrangement uses TRBV2 and TRBJ2-7; possibly TRBD1 for D (6 bases). V was pared by 0 bases and J by 0 bases, with 9 bases between. The germline CDR1 and CDR2 sequences are SNHLY and FYNNEI. The CDR3 is 15 amino acids. In nucleotides, the CDR3 is TGTGCCAGCAGTGAAGCGGGACACAGCTCCTACGAGCAGTACTTC. Protein product: CASSEAGHSSYEQYF.